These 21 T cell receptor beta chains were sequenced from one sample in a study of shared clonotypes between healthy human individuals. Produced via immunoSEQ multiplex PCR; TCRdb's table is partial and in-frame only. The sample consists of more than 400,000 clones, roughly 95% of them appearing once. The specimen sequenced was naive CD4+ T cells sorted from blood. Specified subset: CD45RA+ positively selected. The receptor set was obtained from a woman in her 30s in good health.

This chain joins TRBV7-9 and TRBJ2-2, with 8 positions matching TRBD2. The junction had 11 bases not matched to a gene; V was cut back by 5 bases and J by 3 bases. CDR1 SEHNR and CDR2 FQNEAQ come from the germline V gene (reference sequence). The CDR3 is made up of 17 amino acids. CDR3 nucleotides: TGTGCCAGCAGCCACGGGGGGGTCCGGCGCGACACCGGGGAGCTGTTTTTT. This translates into CASSHGGVRRDTGELFF.

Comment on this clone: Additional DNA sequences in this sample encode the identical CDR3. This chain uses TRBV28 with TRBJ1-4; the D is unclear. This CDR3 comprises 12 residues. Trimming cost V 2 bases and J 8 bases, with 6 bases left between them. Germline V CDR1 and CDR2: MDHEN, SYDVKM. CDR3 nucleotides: TGTGCCAGCAGTTTAGGAGGGGAAAAACTGTTTTTT. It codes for CASSLGGEKLFF.

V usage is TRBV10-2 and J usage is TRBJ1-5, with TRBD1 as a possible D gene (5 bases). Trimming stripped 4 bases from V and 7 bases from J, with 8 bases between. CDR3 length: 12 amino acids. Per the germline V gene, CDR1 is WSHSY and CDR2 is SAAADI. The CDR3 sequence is CASSGGEQPQHF. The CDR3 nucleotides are TGCGCCAGCAGTGGAGGGGAACAGCCCCAGCATTTT.

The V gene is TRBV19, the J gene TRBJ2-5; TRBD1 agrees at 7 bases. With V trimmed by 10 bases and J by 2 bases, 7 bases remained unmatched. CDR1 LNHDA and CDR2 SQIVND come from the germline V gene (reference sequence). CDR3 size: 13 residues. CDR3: CATSPGQQETQYF. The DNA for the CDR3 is TGTGCCACCTCCCCGGGACAGCAAGAGACCCAGTACTTC.

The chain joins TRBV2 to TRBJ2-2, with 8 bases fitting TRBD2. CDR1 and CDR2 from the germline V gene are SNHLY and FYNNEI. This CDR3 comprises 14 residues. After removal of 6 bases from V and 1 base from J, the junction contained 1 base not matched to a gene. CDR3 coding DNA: TGTGCCAGCAGACTAGCGGTGAACACCGGGGAGCTGTTTTTT. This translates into CASRLAVNTGELFF. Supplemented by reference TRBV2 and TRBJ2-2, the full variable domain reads EPEVTQTPSHQVTQMGQEVILRCVPISNHLYFYWYRQILGQKVEFLVSFYNNEISEKSEIFDDQFSVERPDGSNFTLKIRSTKLEDSAMYFCASRLAVNTGELFFGEGSRLTVL.

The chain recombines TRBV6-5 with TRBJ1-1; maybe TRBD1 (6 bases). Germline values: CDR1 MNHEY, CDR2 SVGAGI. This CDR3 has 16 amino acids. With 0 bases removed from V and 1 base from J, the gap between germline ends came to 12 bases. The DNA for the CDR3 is TGTGCCAGCAGTTACTCGGGGGGCAGCGCGAACACTGAAGCTTTCTTT. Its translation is CASSYSGGSANTEAFF.

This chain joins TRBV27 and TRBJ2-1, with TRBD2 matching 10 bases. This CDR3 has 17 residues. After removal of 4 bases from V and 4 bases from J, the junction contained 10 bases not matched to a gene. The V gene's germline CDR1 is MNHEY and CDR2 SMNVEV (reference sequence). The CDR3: CASSSHTLAGVYNEQFF. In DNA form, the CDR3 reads TGTGCCAGCAGTTCGCACACGCTAGCGGGAGTTTACAATGAGCAGTTCTTC.

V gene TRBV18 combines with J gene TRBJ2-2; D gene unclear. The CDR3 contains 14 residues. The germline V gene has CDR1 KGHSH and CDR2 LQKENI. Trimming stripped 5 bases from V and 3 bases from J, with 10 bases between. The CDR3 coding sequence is TGTGCCAGCTCATCAAGACGCGACACCGGGGAGCTGTTTTTT. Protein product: CASSSRRDTGELFF.

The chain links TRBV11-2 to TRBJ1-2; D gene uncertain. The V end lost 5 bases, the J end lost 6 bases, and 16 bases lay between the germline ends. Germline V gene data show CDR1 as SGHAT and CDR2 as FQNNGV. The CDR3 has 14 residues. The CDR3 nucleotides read TGTGCCAGCAGCCCGCTCGGGGAGGGCGATGGCTACACCTTC. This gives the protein CASSPLGEGDGYTF. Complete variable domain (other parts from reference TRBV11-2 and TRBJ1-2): EAGVAQSPRYKIIEKRQSVAFWCNPISGHATLYWYQQILGQGPKLLIQFQNNGVVDDSQLPKDRFSAERLKGVDSTLKIQPAKLEDSAVYLCASSPLGEGDGYTFGSGTRLTVV.

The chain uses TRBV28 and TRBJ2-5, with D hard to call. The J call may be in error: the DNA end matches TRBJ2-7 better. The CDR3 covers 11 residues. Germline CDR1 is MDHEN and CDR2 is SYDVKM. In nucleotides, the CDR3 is TGTGCCAGCAGCCACCGAAGCGAGCAGTACTTC. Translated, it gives CASSHRSEQYF.

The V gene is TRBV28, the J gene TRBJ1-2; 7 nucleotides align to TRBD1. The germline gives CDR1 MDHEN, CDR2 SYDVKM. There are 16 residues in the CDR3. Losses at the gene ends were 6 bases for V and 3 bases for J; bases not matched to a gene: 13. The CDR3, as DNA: TGTGCCAGCAGCCCCGGGACAGTGCCTCCACACTATGGCTACACCTTC. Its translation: CASSPGTVPPHYGYTF.

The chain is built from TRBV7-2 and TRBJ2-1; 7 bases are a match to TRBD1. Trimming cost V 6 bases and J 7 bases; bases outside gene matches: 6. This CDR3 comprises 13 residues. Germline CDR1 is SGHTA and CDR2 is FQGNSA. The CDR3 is CASRSWDSNEQFF. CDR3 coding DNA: TGTGCCAGCAGGTCCTGGGACAGTAATGAGCAGTTCTTC.

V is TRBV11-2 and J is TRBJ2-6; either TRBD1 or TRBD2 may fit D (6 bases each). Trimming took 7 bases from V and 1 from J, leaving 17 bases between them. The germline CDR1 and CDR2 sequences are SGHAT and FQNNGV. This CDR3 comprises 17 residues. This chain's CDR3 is CASIARGRGSGANVLTF. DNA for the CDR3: TGTGCCAGCATCGCACGGGGGCGCGGTTCTGGGGCCAACGTCCTGACTTTC. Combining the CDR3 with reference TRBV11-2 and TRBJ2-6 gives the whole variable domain EAGVAQSPRYKIIEKRQSVAFWCNPISGHATLYWYQQILGQGPKLLIQFQNNGVVDDSQLPKDRFSAERLKGVDSTLKIQPAKLEDSAVYLCASIARGRGSGANVLTFGAGSRLTVL.

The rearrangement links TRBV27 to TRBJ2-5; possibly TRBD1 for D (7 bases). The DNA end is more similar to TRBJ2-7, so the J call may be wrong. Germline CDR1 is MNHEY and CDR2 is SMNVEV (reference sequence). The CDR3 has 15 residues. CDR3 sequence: CASSFRDSGYYEQYF. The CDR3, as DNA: TGTGCCAGCAGTTTCCGGGACAGCGGGTACTACGAGCAGTACTTC.

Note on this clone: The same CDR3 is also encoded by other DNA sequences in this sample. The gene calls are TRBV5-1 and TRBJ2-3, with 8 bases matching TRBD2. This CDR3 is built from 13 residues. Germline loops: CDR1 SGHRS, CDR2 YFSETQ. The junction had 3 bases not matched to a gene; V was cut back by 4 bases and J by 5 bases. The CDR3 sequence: CASSPAGGDTQYF. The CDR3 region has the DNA TGCGCCAGCAGCCCGGCGGGGGGAGATACGCAGTATTTT.

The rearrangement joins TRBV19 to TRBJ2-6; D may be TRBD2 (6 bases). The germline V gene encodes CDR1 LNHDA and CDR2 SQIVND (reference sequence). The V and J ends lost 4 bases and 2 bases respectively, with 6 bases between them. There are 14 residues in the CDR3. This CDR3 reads CASSSGAGANVLTF. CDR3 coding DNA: TGTGCCAGTAGTAGCGGGGCTGGGGCCAACGTCCTGACTTTC.

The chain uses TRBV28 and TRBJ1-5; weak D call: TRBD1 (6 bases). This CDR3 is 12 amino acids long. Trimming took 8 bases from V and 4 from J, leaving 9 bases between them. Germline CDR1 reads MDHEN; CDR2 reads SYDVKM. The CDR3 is CASPTGNQPQHF. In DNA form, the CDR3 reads TGTGCCAGCCCCACAGGGAATCAGCCCCAGCATTTT. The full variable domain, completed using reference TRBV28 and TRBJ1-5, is DVKVTQSSRYLVKRTGEKVFLECVQDMDHENMFWYRQDPGLGLRLIYFSYDVKMKEKGDIPEGYSVSREKKERFSLILESASTNQTSMYLCASPTGNQPQHFGDGTRLSIL.

CDR3 nucleotides: TGTGCCAGCTCACCCCAGCGGGTAGCGGGAGTCGTAGATACGCAGTATTTT. Translated: CASSPQRVAGVVDTQYF. The chain carries TRBV18 and TRBJ2-3; 9 nucleotides align to TRBD2. J lost 5 bases, V lost 3 bases, and 12 bases had no gene match. Germline CDR1 reads KGHSH; CDR2 reads LQKENI. The CDR3 has 17 residues.

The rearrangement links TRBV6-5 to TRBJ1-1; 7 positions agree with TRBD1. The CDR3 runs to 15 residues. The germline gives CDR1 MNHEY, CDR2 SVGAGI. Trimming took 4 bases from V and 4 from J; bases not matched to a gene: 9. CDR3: CASSFRQGGSTEAFF. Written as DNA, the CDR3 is TGTGCCAGCAGTTTCCGACAGGGAGGGTCCACTGAAGCTTTCTTT.

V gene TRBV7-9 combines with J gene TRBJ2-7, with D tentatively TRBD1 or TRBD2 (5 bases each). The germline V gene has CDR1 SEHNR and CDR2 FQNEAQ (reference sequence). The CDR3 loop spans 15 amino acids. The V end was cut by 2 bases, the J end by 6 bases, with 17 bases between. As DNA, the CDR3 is TGTGCCAGCAGCTTAATGGGGACCTTCGTCTCCGAGCAGTACTTC. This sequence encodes CASSLMGTFVSEQYF. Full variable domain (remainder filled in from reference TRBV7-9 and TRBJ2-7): DTGVSQNPRHKITKRGQNVTFRCDPISEHNRLYWYRQTLGQGPEFLTYFQNEAQLEKSRLLSDRFSAERPKGSFSTLEIQRTEQGDSAMYLCASSLMGTFVSEQYFGPGTRLTVT.

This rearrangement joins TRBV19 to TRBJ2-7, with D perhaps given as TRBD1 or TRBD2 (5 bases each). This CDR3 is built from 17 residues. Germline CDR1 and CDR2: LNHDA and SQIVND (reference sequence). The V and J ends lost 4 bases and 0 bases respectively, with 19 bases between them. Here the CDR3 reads CASSRGARTPDSYEQYF. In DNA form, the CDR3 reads TGTGCCAGTAGTAGAGGGGCCCGGACACCGGACTCCTACGAGCAGTACTTC. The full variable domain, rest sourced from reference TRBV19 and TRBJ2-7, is DGGITQSPKYLFRKEGQNVTLSCEQNLNHDAMYWYRQDPGQGLRLIYYSQIVNDFQKGDIAEGYSVSREKKESFPLTVTSAQKNPTAFYLCASSRGARTPDSYEQYFGPGTRLTVT.